Listed below are T cell receptor beta chains from one sample, sequenced in a study of blood T cell repertoires in COVID-19. Profiled with immunoSEQ multiplex PCR; TCRdb holds only in-frame clones, not every one. The data contain around 100,000 clones, just under 85% of them singletons. Sequences were obtained from peripheral blood. Receptor source: a middle-aged man with active or convalescent COVID-19. Both conserved end residues are part of each CDR3. The D gene is left open where the match is weak. Size tells how often a clone was seen (once, few, many) or the class of an expanded clone, and some rows leave it out.

V,size,J,D,CDR3,DNA
TRBV24-1,.,TRBJ2-7,TRBD2,CATSDPLAGSHEQYF,TGTGCCACCAGTGATCCACTAGCGGGGTCCCACGAGCAGTACTTC
TRBV7-8,.,TRBJ2-5,TRBD2,CASSQYGTSGQETQYF,TGTGCCAGCAGCCAATATGGGACTAGCGGGCAAGAGACCCAGTACTTC
TRBV6-5,.,TRBJ2-3,.,CASRQGPDTQYF,TGTGCCAGCAGACAGGGCCCAGATACGCAGTATTTT
TRBV20-1,.,TRBJ2-7,.,CSAYSSYEQYF,TGCAGTGCTTACAGCTCCTACGAGCAGTACTTC
TRBV5-5,.,TRBJ1-2,.,CASSLGWSDGYTF,TGTGCCAGCAGCTTGGGTTGGTCGGATGGCTACACCTTC
TRBV2,few,TRBJ2-3,TRBD2,CASSGSGASTDTQYF,TGTGCCAGCAGTGGGAGCGGGGCAAGCACAGATACGCAGTATTTT
TRBV27,.,TRBJ1-6,.,CATGQFLPNSPLHF,TGTGCCACCGGACAGTTCTTGCCTAATTCACCCCTCCACTTT
TRBV19,once,TRBJ2-5,TRBD2,CASSIAGRAGETQYF,TGTGCCAGTAGTATCGCCGGGAGGGCCGGAGAGACCCAGTACTTC
TRBV19,.,TRBJ1-4,TRBD1,CASTKGTEENEKLFF,TGTGCCAGTACTAAAGGGACAGAGGAAAATGAAAAACTGTTTTTT
TRBV2,once,TRBJ1-2,TRBD1,CASSARGRTYGYTF,TGTGCCAGCAGTGCCAGGGGGCGTACCTATGGCTACACCTTC
TRBV5-4,.,TRBJ1-3,.,CASSLVTGLGGNTIYF,TGTGCCAGCAGCTTGGTTACAGGGCTGGGTGGAAACACCATATATTTT
TRBV10-2,.,TRBJ1-1,.,CASENRAATEAFF,TGCGCCAGCGAGAACAGGGCTGCCACTGAAGCTTTCTTT
TRBV15,.,TRBJ2-2,TRBD1,CATSTGQGYTGELFF,TGTGCCACCAGCACTGGACAGGGCTACACCGGGGAGCTGTTTTTT
TRBV3-1/TRBV3-2,.,TRBJ1-1,.,CASSHAARDSEAFF,TGTGCCAGCAGCCATGCCGCAAGAGACAGTGAAGCTTTCTTT
TRBV5-1,.,TRBJ2-4,TRBD1,CASSPGTGGENIQYF,TGCGCCAGCAGCCCCGGGACAGGGGGCGAAAACATTCAGTACTTC
TRBV5-6,.,TRBJ2-1,TRBD2,CASSLKRDLSYNEQFF,TGTGCCAGCAGCTTGAAGCGGGATCTCTCCTACAATGAGCAGTTCTTC
TRBV25-1,.,TRBJ2-2,.,CASSEGPYTGELFF,TGTGCCAGCAGTGAAGGGCCTTACACCGGGGAGCTGTTTTTT
TRBV6-6,.,TRBJ1-2,.,CASRSTGSGGYTF,TGTGCCAGCAGATCCACAGGGAGCGGTGGCTACACCTTC
TRBV9,.,TRBJ2-2,.,CASSLSHTPHTGELFF,TGTGCCAGCAGCCTTTCCCACACACCCCACACCGGGGAGCTGTTTTTT
TRBV6-5,.,TRBJ1-4,TRBD1,CASRLTGDEKLFF,TGTGCCAGCAGACTGACAGGGGACGAAAAACTGTTTTTT
TRBV11-3,.,TRBJ1-3,.,CASSPPGIGNTIYF,TGTGCCAGCAGCCCCCCGGGGATTGGAAACACCATATATTTT
TRBV5-1,.,TRBJ2-7,.,CASSLTGPAYEQYF,TGCGCCAGCAGCCTGACAGGTCCGGCTTACGAGCAGTACTTC
TRBV11-2,few,TRBJ2-5,.,CASSGAPEAQYF,TGTGCCAGCAGCGGGGCCCCCGAGGCCCAGTACTTC
TRBV15,.,TRBJ2-7,TRBD2,CATSSGLAAYEQYF,TGTGCCACCAGCAGCGGACTAGCGGCCTACGAGCAGTACTTC
TRBV19,.,TRBJ2-3,TRBD2,CASSGGLAGGLYTDTQYF,TGTGCCAGTAGTGGGGGACTAGCGGGAGGGCTGTACACAGATACGCAGTATTTT
TRBV7-9,once,TRBJ2-7,.,CASSLRTGDEQYF,TGTGCCAGCAGCCTACGGACCGGGGACGAGCAGTACTTC
TRBV19,once,TRBJ1-5,.,CASSIRDSNQPQHF,TGTGCCAGTAGTATCAGGGATAGCAATCAGCCCCAGCATTTT
TRBV29-1,.,TRBJ1-1,.,CSVRGDGAAFF,TGCAGCGTTCGGGGAGATGGCGCAGCTTTCTTT
TRBV24-1,.,TRBJ1-5,.,CATSRGDYSNQPQHF,TGTGCCACCAGCCGGGGGGACTATAGCAATCAGCCCCAGCATTTT
TRBV7-9,.,TRBJ2-4,TRBD2,CASSLAGEGRDIQYF,TGTGCCAGCAGCTTAGCTGGGGAGGGCCGCGACATTCAGTACTTC
TRBV5-6,.,TRBJ2-3,TRBD1,CASSLLQGVADTQYF,TGTGCCAGCAGCTTGTTGCAGGGGGTTGCAGATACGCAGTATTTT
TRBV19,.,TRBJ1-5,.,CASSIAPSNQPQHF,TGTGCCAGTAGTATAGCTCCTAGCAATCAGCCCCAGCATTTT
TRBV7-2,.,TRBJ2-5,.,CASSGLVLRETQYF,TGTGCCAGCTCAGGGCTCGTGTTGCGAGAGACCCAGTACTTC
TRBV7-2,.,TRBJ2-7,TRBD1,CASSSLTGTYEQYF,TGTGCCAGCAGCTCCCTGACAGGGACCTACGAGCAGTACTTC
TRBV28,.,TRBJ1-2,.,CASSPPSRLDGYTF,TGTGCCAGCAGCCCCCCCTCCCGTCTAGATGGCTACACCTTC
TRBV30,.,TRBJ2-1,.,CAWSVGSHNKEFF,TGTGCCTGGAGTGTGGGCAGCCACAATAAGGAGTTCTTC
TRBV19,.,TRBJ1-2,TRBD1,CASRTGTNYGYTF,TGTGCCAGTAGGACAGGGACAAACTATGGCTACACCTTC
TRBV29-1,.,TRBJ1-2,.,CSVYRPQYGYTF,TGCAGCGTGTACAGACCTCAATATGGCTACACCTTC
TRBV3-1/TRBV3-2,.,TRBJ2-7,TRBD1,CASSIRQGGPYEQYF,TGTGCCAGCAGTATTCGACAGGGGGGACCCTACGAGCAGTACTTC
TRBV6-5,.,TRBJ1-4,TRBD1,CASSTRQGINEKLFF,TGTGCCAGCAGTACGCGACAGGGGATTAATGAAAAACTGTTTTTT
TRBV11-3,.,TRBJ2-3,TRBD2,CASSLDGRDSDTQYF,TGTGCCAGCAGCTTAGATGGGAGGGACTCAGATACGCAGTATTTT
TRBV5-1,medium-sized,TRBJ2-7,.,CASRKGEMYEQYF,TGCGCCAGCCGAAAGGGGGAGATGTACGAGCAGTACTTC
TRBV5-1,.,TRBJ2-1,TRBD2,CASSLGGLAGGNEQFF,TGCGCCAGCAGCTTGGGGGGTCTAGCGGGAGGAAATGAGCAGTTCTTC
TRBV19,.,TRBJ1-2,TRBD1,CASTGMNRGAYGYTF,TGTGCCAGTACTGGGATGAACAGGGGGGCCTATGGCTACACCTTC
TRBV5-1,.,TRBJ1-2,.,CASSPRLGGSYGYTF,TGCGCCAGCAGCCCCCGTCTGGGGGGTAGCTATGGCTACACCTTC
TRBV5-4,.,TRBJ1-1,.,CASSRLEVGTEAFF,TGTGCCAGCAGCCGATTGGAGGTTGGCACTGAAGCTTTCTTT
TRBV7-2,.,TRBJ2-3,.,CASSLAYVTDTQYF,TGTGCCAGCAGCCTAGCTTATGTAACAGATACGCAGTATTTT
TRBV6-5,.,TRBJ1-6,.,CASRSSYNSPLHF,TGTGCCAGCAGGAGCTCCTATAATTCACCCCTCCACTTT
TRBV6-5,.,TRBJ2-2,.,CASSSIRGGELFF,TGTGCCAGCAGTTCTATTAGGGGCGGGGAGCTGTTTTTT
TRBV18,.,TRBJ1-1,TRBD1,CASSLGQGTEAFF,TGTGCCAGCTCACTCGGACAGGGGACTGAAGCTTTCTTT
TRBV5-4,.,TRBJ2-7,.,CASSSPGSPYEQYF,TGTGCCAGCAGCTCTCCAGGGTCTCCCTACGAGCAGTACTTC
TRBV7-3,.,TRBJ2-1,TRBD2,CASSYRTSGSYNEQFF,TGTGCCAGCAGCTATAGGACTAGCGGCTCCTACAATGAGCAGTTCTTC
TRBV2,.,TRBJ2-5,TRBD2,CASSEQGLAGGETQYF,TGTGCCAGCAGTGAACAAGGACTAGCGGGAGGGGAGACCCAGTACTTC